This TCR beta chain was found in a study of control samples from healthy donors and cancer patients. Profiling relied on immunoSEQ multiplex PCR, and the TCRdb table lists in-frame clones only, not all of them. The sample consists of roughly 130,000 clones, about 95% of them appearing once. This clone appeared once. CDR3 length: 14 amino acids. Germline-derived CDR1 and CDR2 are MNHEY and SVGAGI. V was pared by 8 bases and J by 6 bases, with 10 bases of the junction left unmatched. This receptor was obtained from a man under 40 in good health. Material for sequencing was blood. V gene TRBV6-5 combines with J gene TRBJ2-7; 10 positions match TRBD1. The CDR3 sequence: CASDRDRGDGEQYF. The CDR3 DNA sequence: TGTGCCAGCGACCGGGACAGGGGAGATGGCGAGCAGTACTTC.